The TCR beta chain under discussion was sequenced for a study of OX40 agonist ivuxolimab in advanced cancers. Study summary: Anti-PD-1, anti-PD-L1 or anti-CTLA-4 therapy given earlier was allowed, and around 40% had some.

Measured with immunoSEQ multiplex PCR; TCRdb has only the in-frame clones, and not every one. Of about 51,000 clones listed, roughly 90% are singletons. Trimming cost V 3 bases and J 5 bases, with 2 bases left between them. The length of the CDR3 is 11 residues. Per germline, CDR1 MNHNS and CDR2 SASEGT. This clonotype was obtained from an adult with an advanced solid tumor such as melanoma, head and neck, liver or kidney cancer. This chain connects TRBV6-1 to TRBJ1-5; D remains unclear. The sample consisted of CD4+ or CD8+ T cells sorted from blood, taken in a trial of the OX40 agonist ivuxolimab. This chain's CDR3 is CASSEHQPQHF. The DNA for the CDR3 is TGTGCCAGCAGTGAGCATCAGCCCCAGCATTTT.